Each of the 16 T cell receptor beta chains below was sequenced from the same sample in a study of circulating and synovial CD4+ cells in juvenile arthritis. Measured with immunoSEQ multiplex PCR; TCRdb has only the in-frame clones, and not every one. This sample has around 32,000 clones, with 90% to 95% found just once. The sample taken for sequencing was CD4+ T cells from blood. These receptors were obtained from a human donor with juvenile idiopathic arthritis.

The gene calls are TRBV4-2 and TRBJ2-3, with TRBD2 identical over 8 bases. V was clipped by 2 bases and J by 3 bases; unmatched bases: 4. This CDR3 contains 15 residues. Germline assignment: CDR1 LGHNA and CDR2 YNFKEQ. CDR3 sequence (DNA): TGTGCCAGCAGCCAACGGGGGGGCGGGACAGATACGCAGTATTTT. Amino acids: CASSQRGGGTDTQYF.

The chain recombines TRBV27 with TRBJ2-6; weak D call: TRBD1 (5 bases). Between the trimmed V and J ends, which lost 6 bases and 0 bases, there was a span of 21 bases. Per the germline V gene, CDR1 is MNHEY and CDR2 is SMNVEV (reference sequence). There are 19 residues in the CDR3. The CDR3 nucleotides are TGTGCCAGCAGCCCCGCCAGACAGATCCACGTCTCTGGGGCCAACGTCCTGACTTTC. It codes for CASSPARQIHVSGANVLTF.

The chain has TRBV6-1 and TRBJ2-1; 7 nucleotides align to TRBD2. The CDR3 is 15 residues long. V lost 2 bases, J lost 6 bases, and 7 bases stayed unmatched. Germline-derived CDR1 and CDR2 are MNHNS and SASEGT. The CDR3 region has the DNA TGTGCCAGCAGTGAATGGGGGGGAGTGGTCAATGAGCAGTTCTTC. Translation gives CASSEWGGVVNEQFF.

V gene TRBV11-1 combines with J gene TRBJ2-3; 7 bases agree with TRBD2. Per germline, CDR1 SGHAT and CDR2 FQDESV (reference sequence). With 3 bases clipped from V and 4 bases from J, the junction kept 13 bases outside the gene matches. The CDR3 length is 17 residues. CDR3 DNA sequence: TGTGCCAGCAGCTTTAGGACTAGTGGTAGGGCGGCAGATACGCAGTATTTT. This encodes CASSFRTSGRAADTQYF.

V and J are TRBV5-5 and TRBJ1-5; D is perhaps TRBD1 (6 bases). Trimming took off 1 base at V and 4 bases at J, with 12 bases between the two ends. The germline CDR1 and CDR2 sequences are SGHKS and YYEKEE (reference sequence). The CDR3 spans 15 residues. Here the CDR3 reads CASSLSGGLNQPQHF. The CDR3 coding sequence is TGTGCCAGCAGCTTGAGCGGGGGCCTAAATCAGCCCCAGCATTTT.

The gene calls are TRBV5-1 and TRBJ2-5, with D uncertain. CDR1 and CDR2 (germline): SGHRS, YFSETQ. Trimming left V 4 bases short and J 1 base short, with 11 bases between. This CDR3 is built from 14 residues. The chain's CDR3 is CASSTRDTQETQYF. The CDR3 DNA reads TGCGCCAGCAGCACTCGAGACACCCAAGAGACCCAGTACTTC.

This clone was seen once. This chain connects TRBV2 to TRBJ1-2, with unresolved D. Germline CDR1 and CDR2: SNHLY and FYNNEI. The CDR3 loop spans 17 amino acids. V was trimmed by 0 bases and J by 0 bases, leaving 14 bases between them. The CDR3 DNA sequence: TGTGCCAGCAGTGAAGCGCTCTGGAGAGGAACTAACTATGGCTACACCTTC. Amino acid sequence: CASSEALWRGTNYGYTF.

The chain couples TRBV7-3 to TRBJ2-2, with TRBD2 identical over 13 bases. Germline V gene lookup returns CDR1 SGHTA and CDR2 FQGTGA. The CDR3 loop spans 16 amino acids. The ends lost 5 bases at V and 2 bases at J; junction bases unmatched: 2. The CDR3 nucleotides read TGTGCCAGCAGCCGGACTAGCGGGGGAAACACCGGGGAGCTGTTTTTT. It specifies CASSRTSGGNTGELFF.

The chain carries TRBV7-2 and TRBJ2-7, with TRBD2 matching over 9 bases. The CDR3 contains 14 residues. Germline assignment: CDR1 SGHTA and CDR2 FQGNSA. V dropped 1 base and J dropped 2; count of bases not matched to a gene: 0. CDR3 loop: CASSLGGRAYEQYF. CDR3 nucleotides: TGTGCCAGCAGCTTAGGCGGGAGGGCCTACGAGCAGTACTTC.

In this sample, this clone turned up once. The genes are TRBV29-1 and TRBJ2-5; 7 bases line up with TRBD1. The DNA end lines up better with TRBJ2-7; the J call may be wrong. The CDR3 contains 14 residues. Germline lookup yields CDR1 SQVTM and CDR2 ANQGSEA. In nucleotides, the CDR3 is TGCAGCGTCGGGGACAGACTACGACCCTACGAGCAGTACTTC. This codes for CSVGDRLRPYEQYF.

The rearrangement links TRBV19 to TRBJ1-5; D is unclear. V was trimmed by 4 bases and J by 3 bases, leaving 7 bases between them. The germline V gene has CDR1 LNHDA and CDR2 SQIVND (reference sequence). The CDR3 is 13 amino acids. The CDR3 DNA reads TGTGCCAGTAGTACAACAATCAATCAGCCCCAGCATTTT. It encodes CASSTTINQPQHF.

The chain joins TRBV5-4 to TRBJ2-3, with D hard to call. The V end lost 0 bases, the J end lost 4 bases, and 9 bases lay between the germline ends. Germline lookup yields CDR1 SGHNT and CDR2 YYREEE (reference sequence). The length of the CDR3 is 14 residues. CDR3 nucleotides: TGTGCCAGCAGCTTGGGGCCAGAAGCAGATACGCAGTATTTT. Its translation is CASSLGPEADTQYF.

The J gene is TRBJ1-1, the V gene TRBV5-6, with TRBD1 matching over 7 bases. CDR1 and CDR2 from the germline V gene are SGHDT and YYEEEE. The CDR3 covers 19 residues. V shed 4 bases and J 4 bases; nucleotides not matched to a gene: 22. DNA for the CDR3: TGTGCCAGCAGCACTGAGGTCTCTCGAAACAGGGGCCCCAGCACTGAAGCTTTCTTT. Residues: CASSTEVSRNRGPSTEAFF.

The rearrangement links TRBV28 to TRBJ2-5; no definite D call. CDR1 MDHEN and CDR2 SYDVKM come from the germline V gene. V dropped 5 bases and J dropped 6 bases, with 16 bases sitting between them. The CDR3 totals 14 residues. CDR3 sequence reads: CASSPGSAVKTQYF. The CDR3 DNA follows: TGTGCCAGCAGTCCCGGTAGTGCCGTGAAGACCCAGTACTTC. Looking up the rest from reference TRBV28 and TRBJ2-5 gives the full variable domain: DVKVTQSSRYLVKRTGEKVFLECVQDMDHENMFWYRQDPGLGLRLIYFSYDVKMKEKGDIPEGYSVSREKKERFSLILESASTNQTSMYLCASSPGSAVKTQYFGPGTRLLVL.

The chain couples TRBV18 to TRBJ2-2; a possible D gene is TRBD2 (6 bases). V lost 5 bases, J lost 2 bases, and 12 bases lay in between. The CDR3 is 15 amino acids. From germline, CDR1 is KGHSH and CDR2 LQKENI. The CDR3 loop reads CASSAGAGNTGELFF. The CDR3 nucleotides are TGTGCCAGCTCAGCCGGGGCGGGAAACACCGGGGAGCTGTTTTTT.

The chain combines TRBV7-2 with TRBJ2-7; 9 bases agree with TRBD1. Germline trimming cut 1 base from V and 6 bases from J; bases unmatched to any gene: 7. The CDR3 covers 15 residues. Germline V gene sequence: CDR1 SGHTA, CDR2 FQGNSA. CDR3 nucleotide sequence: TGTGCCAGCAGCTTAGGGGGACAGGGTAATCTCGAGCAGTACTTC. Encoded protein: CASSLGGQGNLEQYF.